The clone carrying this T cell receptor (beta chain) has ten or more counts. The antigen is undetermined. The data are from a study of T-cell reconstitution after alpha-beta-depleted transplantation in children. Study results and limitations: One year post-transplant, T-cell counts and diversity were largely derived from T cells produced anew. From surviving recipient T cells and thymic progenitors came the high day-60 TCRbeta diversity observed in some patients. Reportedly, only several hundred clones from non-depleted graft cells drove alpha-beta T-cell counts at about two months.

With 0 bases clipped from V and 5 bases from J, the junction kept 8 bases outside the gene matches. The CDR3 length is 18 residues. Germline V gene lookup returns CDR1 LGHNA and CDR2 YSLEER. Molecular barcoding with unique molecular identifiers was used for the TCRbeta library. Using its own MiXCR run on the PCR reads, TCRdb lists one record per CDR3 protein. The profile shows about 490,000 distinct CDR3 sequences, roughly a tenth of them singletons. The receptor was derived from a child aged 2-9 years with inherited bone marrow failure, due to receive a stem cell transplant. Sequencing used PBMCs, obtained before TCRalphabeta/CD19-depleted stem cell transplant. V and J are TRBV4-3 and TRBJ2-2, with 11 nucleotides matching TRBD2. This chain's CDR3 is CASSQEPPASGRTGELFF. The CDR3 bases are TGCGCCAGCAGCCAAGAACCCCCTGCTAGCGGGAGGACCGGGGAGCTGTTTTTT.